This T cell receptor beta chain was profiled in a study of cytomegalovirus exposure and HLA in healthy donors. General study results and limits: Per a later analysis, approximately 16,000 TCR beta sequences showed association with HLA alleles at 0.05 false discovery rate. It was confirmed in vitro that a few of the CMV-associated chains were specific for CMV antigens. Available immune exposure information covered CMV serostatus only.

For this clone: Its specificity is unknown. The sample has other DNA sequences that encode this CDR3 too.

V lost 5 bases to trimming and J lost 3 bases; unmatched junction nucleotides: 0. The CDR3 length is 14 residues. Germline CDR1 is LNHDA and CDR2 is SQIVND (reference sequence). Both 60 Vbeta primers and 13 Jbeta primers went into the PCR. Sequencing used immunoSEQ multiplex PCR; TCRdb keeps in-frame clones, though not all of them. The data show some 110,000 clones, with roughly four fifths seen just once and around 2.6% held by the top ten. Donors likely had unrecorded immune exposures despite being nominally healthy when sampled. The rearrangement links TRBV19 to TRBJ2-3; 12 bases map to TRBD2. Sequences were obtained from PBMCs. The sequence came from a male donor in good health and CMV-seropositive. In DNA, the CDR3 is TGTGCCAGTAGTGGACTAGCGGGAACAGATACGCAGTATTTT. Amino acid sequence: CASSGLAGTDTQYF.